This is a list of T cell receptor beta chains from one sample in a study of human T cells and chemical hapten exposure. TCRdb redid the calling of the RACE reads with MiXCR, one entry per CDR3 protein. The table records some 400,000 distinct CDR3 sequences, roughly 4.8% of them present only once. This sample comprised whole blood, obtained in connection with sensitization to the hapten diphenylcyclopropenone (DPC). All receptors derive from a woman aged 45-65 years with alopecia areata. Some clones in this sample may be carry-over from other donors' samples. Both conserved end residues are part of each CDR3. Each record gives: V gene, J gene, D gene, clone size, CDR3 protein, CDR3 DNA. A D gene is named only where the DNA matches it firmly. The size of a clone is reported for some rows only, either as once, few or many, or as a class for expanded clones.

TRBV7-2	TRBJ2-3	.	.	CAVEGGRTDTQYF	TGTGCCGTCGAAGGGGGGCGGACAGATACGCAGTATTTT
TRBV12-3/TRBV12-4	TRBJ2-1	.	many	CASSLAREQFF	TGTGCCAGCAGTTTAGCGCGGGAGCAGTTCTTC
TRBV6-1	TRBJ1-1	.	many	CASSEKLMNTEAFF	TGTGCCAGCAGTGAGAAACTGATGAACACTGAAGCTTTCTTT
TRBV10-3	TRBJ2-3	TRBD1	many	CAISEGRTGTHTDTQYF	TGTGCCATCAGTGAAGGGCGGACAGGCACACACACAGATACGCAGTATTTT
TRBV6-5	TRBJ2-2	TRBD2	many	CASSYWSSGGQNTGELFF	TGTGCCAGCAGTTACTGGTCTAGCGGGGGGCAGAACACCGGGGAGCTGTTTTTT
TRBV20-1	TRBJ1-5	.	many	CSARGTTYSNQPQHF	TGCAGTGCTAGGGGGACAACATATAGCAATCAGCCCCAGCATTTT
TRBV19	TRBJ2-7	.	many	CASSIDASAFSYEQYF	TGTGCCAGTAGTATAGATGCTAGCGCGTTCTCCTACGAGCAGTACTTC
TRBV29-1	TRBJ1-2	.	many	CSVVQGNYGYTF	TGCAGCGTTGTCCAGGGAAACTATGGCTACACCTTC
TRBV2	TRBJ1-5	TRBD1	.	CASSEAGQGVNQPQHF	TGTGCCAGCAGTGAAGCGGGACAGGGAGTTAATCAGCCCCAGCATTTT
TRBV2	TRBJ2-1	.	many	CASSRTGSSYNEQFF	TGTGCCAGCAGCCGGACTGGAAGCTCCTACAATGAGCAGTTCTTC
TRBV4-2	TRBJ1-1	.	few	CASSQGEDEAFF	TGTGCCAGCAGCCAAGGTGAAGATGAAGCTTTCTTT
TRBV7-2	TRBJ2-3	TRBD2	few	CASSLLAGGSADTQYF	TGTGCCAGCAGCCTCCTAGCGGGGGGGTCTGCAGATACGCAGTATTTT
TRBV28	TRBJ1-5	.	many	CASTALGDQPQHF	TGTGCCAGCACGGCGCTGGGCGATCAGCCCCAGCATTTT
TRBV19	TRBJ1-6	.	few	CASSIGQGGNSPLHF	TGTGCCAGTAGTATAGGTCAGGGAGGCAATTCACCCCTCCACTTT
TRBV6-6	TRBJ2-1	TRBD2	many	CASSTTSASYNEQFF	TGTGCCAGCAGTACCACTAGCGCCTCATACAATGAGCAGTTCTTC
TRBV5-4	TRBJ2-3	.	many	CASSSGLRTDTQYF	TGTGCCAGCAGCTCGGGACTCCGCACAGATACGCAGTATTTT
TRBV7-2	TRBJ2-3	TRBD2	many	CASGGAGRVDTQYF	TGTGCCAGCGGGGGTGCCGGGAGGGTGGATACGCAGTATTTT
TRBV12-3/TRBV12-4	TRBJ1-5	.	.	CASNLLQGNQPQHF	TGTGCCAGCAATTTACTTCAAGGCAATCAGCCCCAGCATTTT
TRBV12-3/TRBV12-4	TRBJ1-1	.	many	CASSLAPGTEAFF	TGTGCCAGCAGTTTAGCCCCAGGGACTGAAGCTTTCTTT
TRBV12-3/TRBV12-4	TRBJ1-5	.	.	CASRSSGTLLGQPQHF	TGTGCCAGCAGGTCCTCCGGGACTCTGCTTGGTCAGCCCCAGCATTTT
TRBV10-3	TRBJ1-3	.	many	CAISPGTASSGNTIYF	TGTGCCATCAGTCCCGGGACCGCGAGCTCTGGAAACACCATATATTTT
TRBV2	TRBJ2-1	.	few	CASSARQYNEQFF	TGTGCCAGCAGTGCACGACAGTACAATGAGCAGTTCTTC
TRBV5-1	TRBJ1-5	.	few	CASSSDGTNQPQHF	TGCGCCAGCAGTTCGGACGGAACAAATCAGCCCCAGCATTTT